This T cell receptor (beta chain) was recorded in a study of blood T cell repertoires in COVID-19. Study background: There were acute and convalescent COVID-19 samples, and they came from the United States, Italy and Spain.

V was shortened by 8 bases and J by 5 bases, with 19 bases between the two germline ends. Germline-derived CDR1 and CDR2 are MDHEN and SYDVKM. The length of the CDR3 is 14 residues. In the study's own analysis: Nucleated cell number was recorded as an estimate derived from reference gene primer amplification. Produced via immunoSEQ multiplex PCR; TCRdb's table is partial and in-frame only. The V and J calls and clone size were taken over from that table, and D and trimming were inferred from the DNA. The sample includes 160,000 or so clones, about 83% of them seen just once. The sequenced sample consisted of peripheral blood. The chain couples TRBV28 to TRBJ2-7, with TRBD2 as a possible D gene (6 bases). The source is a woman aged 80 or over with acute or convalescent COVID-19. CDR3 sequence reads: CASLGSGPVDEQYF. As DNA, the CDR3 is TGTGCCAGCTTGGGTAGCGGCCCCGTAGACGAGCAGTACTTC.